The next 19 T cell receptor beta chains were all read from a single sample in a study of beta chain features in type 1 diabetes. Of the isolated RNA, all was reverse transcribed, and so the sequenced material was expressed TCRB transcripts. Generated by immunoSEQ multiplex PCR, the TCRdb table keeps only in-frame clones and is missing some. The table lists about 250,000 clones, approximately 14% of them singletons. Sequenced material: naive CD4+ T cells from blood. These receptors were taken from a middle-aged woman in good health.

The chain links TRBV18 to TRBJ2-5, with 10 bases identical to TRBD2. J lost 4 bases, V lost 3 bases, and 5 bases had no gene match. CDR3 length: 15 amino acids. Per germline, CDR1 KGHSH and CDR2 LQKENI. In DNA form, the CDR3 reads TGTGCCAGCTCACCCCCGGGACTAGCGTCAGAGACCCAGTACTTC. The encoded protein is CASSPPGLASETQYF.

The rearrangement uses TRBV6-1 and TRBJ2-1, with 12 nucleotides matching TRBD2. Trimming removed 8 bases from V and 13 bases from J; junction bases left unmatched: 6. Germline V lookup: CDR1 MNHNS, CDR2 SASEGT. The CDR3 consists of 12 residues. The DNA for the CDR3 is TGTGCCAGCGGAGCTAGCGGGGGGGCACAGTTCTTC. Encoded protein: CASGASGGAQFF.

This clone occurred a few times. CDR3 sequence (DNA): TGTGCCAGCAGTTTGTTTTCGGCTAGCGGGGGGAGAACCTACAATGAGCAGTTCTTC. It specifies CASSLFSASGGRTYNEQFF. The V gene is TRBV27, the J gene TRBJ2-1; 11 bases agree with TRBD2. The CDR3 has 19 amino acids. Germline CDR1 reads MNHEY; CDR2 reads SMNVEV (reference sequence). J lost 2 bases, V lost 3 bases, and 12 bases had no gene match.

This clone was counted a few times. V gene TRBV6-5 combines with J gene TRBJ1-1; D is unresolved. CDR3 size: 14 residues. V was clipped by 2 bases and J by 0 bases, with 7 bases between them. Germline V gene data show CDR1 as MNHEY and CDR2 as SVGAGI. The CDR3 DNA follows: TGTGCCAGCAGTTACGGCACTATGAACACTGAAGCTTTCTTT. Protein: CASSYGTMNTEAFF.

This clone was counted between two and nine times. This chain links TRBV10-1 with TRBJ2-1, with TRBD2 matching over 7 bases. The J segment lost 2 bases and the V segment lost 4 bases, leaving 2 bases of the junction unmatched. The CDR3 is made up of 14 amino acids. Germline CDR1 reads WNHNN; CDR2 reads SYGVQD (reference sequence). CDR3 region: CASSVAGAYNEQFF. As DNA, the CDR3 is TGCGCCAGCAGTGTTGCGGGGGCCTACAATGAGCAGTTCTTC.

The chain has TRBV2 and TRBJ2-7, with 10 positions matching TRBD1. V gave up 5 bases and J gave up 7 bases; unmatched junction bases: 5. CDR1 is SNHLY and CDR2 is FYNNEI in the germline V gene. The CDR3 consists of 13 residues. The CDR3 sequence is CASSLEGQGEQYF. In nucleotides, the CDR3 is TGTGCCAGCAGTTTAGAGGGACAGGGGGAGCAGTACTTC.

The rearrangement joins TRBV9 to TRBJ1-1; perhaps TRBD1 as D (5 bases). Trimming stripped 4 bases from V and 1 base from J, with 14 bases between. This CDR3 contains 15 residues. Germline V CDR1 and CDR2: SGDLS, YYNGEE. CDR3 sequence (DNA): TGTGCCAGCAGCTCGGCAGGGCTGGGGAACACTGAAGCTTTCTTT. Its translation: CASSSAGLGNTEAFF.

This clone occurred once. V and J are TRBV5-1 and TRBJ2-2; D is possibly TRBD1 (5 bases). CDR3 length: 17 residues. The germline gives CDR1 SGHRS, CDR2 YFSETQ. The ends were cut back, 1 base at V and 2 bases at J, with 15 bases in the middle. Here the CDR3 DNA reads TGCGCCAGCAGCTTGCGTTGGGTGCAGGGAAACACCGGGGAGCTGTTTTTT. Translating gives CASSLRWVQGNTGELFF.

The V and J genes are TRBV27 and TRBJ1-1, with D unclear. V gave up 5 bases and J gave up 7 bases, with 17 bases separating them. Germline V gives CDR1 MNHEY, CDR2 SMNVEV (reference sequence). This CDR3 contains 14 residues. CDR3 residues: CASSRELAGDEAFF. In nucleotides, the CDR3 is TGTGCCAGCAGTAGGGAGTTAGCAGGCGATGAAGCTTTCTTT.

This clone occurred a few times. V and J are TRBV7-2 and TRBJ1-6; D is unresolved. CDR3 length: 17 residues. Trimming left V 6 bases short and J 6 bases short, with 21 bases between. Germline assignment: CDR1 SGHTA and CDR2 FQGNSA. CDR3 in DNA: TGTGCCAGCAGTCCAGCCCGGGGTTGGCGGCCTAATTCACCCCTCCACTTT. This encodes CASSPARGWRPNSPLHF.

This clone came up a few times. The CDR3 loop reads CASSIAGGIRDTQYF. CDR3 sequence (DNA): TGTGCCAGCAGTATAGCGGGGGGGATCCGGGATACGCAGTATTTT. The rearrangement joins TRBV6-4 to TRBJ2-3, with TRBD2 matching over 11 bases. V lost 5 bases and J lost 6; bases outside the gene matches: 7. CDR3 length: 15 amino acids. Germline-derived CDR1 and CDR2 are MRHNA and SNTAGT.

The rearrangement joins TRBV18 to TRBJ1-5; 10 bases fit TRBD1. The trim removed 3 bases at V and 3 bases at J, leaving 5 bases unmatched. CDR1 and CDR2 from the germline V gene are KGHSH and LQKENI. There are 16 residues in the CDR3. The CDR3 loop reads CASSPGTGAYNQPQHF. The CDR3 DNA sequence: TGTGCCAGCTCACCGGGGACAGGGGCTTACAATCAGCCCCAGCATTTT.

This clone was seen only a few times. The chain employs TRBV5-1 and TRBJ2-1, with D possibly matching TRBD1 (6 bases). The CDR3 extends over 15 amino acids. V shed 4 bases and J shed 0 bases, with 11 bases lying between them. Germline values: CDR1 SGHRS, CDR2 YFSETQ. The DNA for the CDR3 is TGCGCCAGCAGCCCTGTGGGGGCCTCCTACAATGAGCAGTTCTTC. Translating it yields CASSPVGASYNEQFF.

The genes are TRBV2 and TRBJ2-5; D is unclear. Germline V gives CDR1 SNHLY, CDR2 FYNNEI. This CDR3 is built from 14 residues. V was pared by 9 bases and J by 0 bases, with 14 bases between. The CDR3 coding sequence is TGTGCCAGTTCAACGAGTCCCTACCAAGAGACCCAGTACTTC. Its protein product is CASSTSPYQETQYF.

As DNA, the CDR3 is TGCGCCAGCAGCGTAACAGGGGTGATGAACACTGAAGCTTTCTTT. Protein sequence: CASSVTGVMNTEAFF. V gene TRBV5-1 combines with J gene TRBJ1-1, with TRBD1 matching over 7 bases. Germline V gene data show CDR1 as SGHRS and CDR2 as YFSETQ. Unmatched junction bases numbered 6, after V lost 4 bases and J lost 0 bases. The CDR3 covers 15 residues.

The chain links TRBV2 to TRBJ2-5; unclear D gene. Germline CDR1 SNHLY, CDR2 FYNNEI. The V and J ends lost 6 bases and 5 bases respectively, with 16 bases between them. The CDR3 is 14 amino acids. DNA for the CDR3: TGTGCCAGCAGCGCATTTGGAGTTTTGGAGACCCAGTACTTC. It codes for CASSAFGVLETQYF.

J is TRBJ2-7 and V is TRBV10-1; possible D gene TRBD1, 6 bases. V was pared by 6 bases and J by 2 bases, with 11 bases between. This CDR3 is built from 13 residues. Germline V gene lookup returns CDR1 WNHNN and CDR2 SYGVQD (reference sequence). In DNA form, the CDR3 reads TGCGCCAGCAGCCGGGACAACCCCTACGAGCAGTACTTC. Protein sequence: CASSRDNPYEQYF.

This clone was picked up many times. The rearrangement joins TRBV7-2 to TRBJ2-5; 13 nucleotides align to TRBD2. Germline-derived CDR1 and CDR2 are SGHTA and FQGNSA. With 5 bases clipped from V and 10 bases from J, the junction kept 13 bases outside the gene matches. CDR3 length: 16 residues. The DNA for the CDR3 is TGTGCCAGCAGCCCGACACTAGCGGGGGGGCCACGGGACCAGTACTTC. This translates into CASSPTLAGGPRDQYF.

This clone was detected a few times. The CDR3 protein is CASSAELGNTIYF. The CDR3 DNA reads TGTGCCAGCAGCGCCGAACTTGGAAACACCATATATTTT. This rearrangement joins TRBV9 to TRBJ1-3, with D unresolved. V was pared by 3 bases and J by 3 bases, with 7 bases between. Per germline, CDR1 SGDLS and CDR2 YYNGEE. The CDR3 has 13 residues.